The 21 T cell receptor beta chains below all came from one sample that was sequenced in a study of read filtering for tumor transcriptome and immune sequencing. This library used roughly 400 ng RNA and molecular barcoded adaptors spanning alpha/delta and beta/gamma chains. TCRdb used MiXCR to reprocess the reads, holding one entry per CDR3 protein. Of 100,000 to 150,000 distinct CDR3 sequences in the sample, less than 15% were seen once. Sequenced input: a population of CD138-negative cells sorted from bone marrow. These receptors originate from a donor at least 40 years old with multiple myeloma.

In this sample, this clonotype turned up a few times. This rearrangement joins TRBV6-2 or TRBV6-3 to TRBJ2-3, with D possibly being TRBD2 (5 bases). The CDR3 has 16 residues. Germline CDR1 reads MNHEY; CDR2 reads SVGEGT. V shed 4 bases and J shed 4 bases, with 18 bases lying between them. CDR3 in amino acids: CASSFPGNSGADTQYF. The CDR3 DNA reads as TGTGCCAGCAGTTTTCCCGGAAACTCCGGGGCAGATACGCAGTATTTT.

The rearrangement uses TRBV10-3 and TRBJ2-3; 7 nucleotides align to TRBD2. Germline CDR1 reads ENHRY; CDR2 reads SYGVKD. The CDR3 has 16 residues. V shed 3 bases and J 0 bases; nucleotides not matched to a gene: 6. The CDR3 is CAISDRTSVSTDTQYF. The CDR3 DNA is TGTGCCATCAGTGACCGGACTAGTGTTAGCACAGATACGCAGTATTTT.

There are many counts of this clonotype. The CDR3 sequence is CSVSPLTGTSGRDEQYF. The DNA of the CDR3 is TGCAGCGTTTCCCCTCTTACCGGGACTAGCGGGAGAGACGAGCAGTACTTC. V and J are TRBV29-1 and TRBJ2-7; 14 nucleotides line up with TRBD2. This CDR3 comprises 17 residues. Per the germline V gene, CDR1 is SQVTM and CDR2 is ANQGSEA. The V segment lost 5 bases and the J segment 5 bases; nucleotides outside the gene matches: 14.

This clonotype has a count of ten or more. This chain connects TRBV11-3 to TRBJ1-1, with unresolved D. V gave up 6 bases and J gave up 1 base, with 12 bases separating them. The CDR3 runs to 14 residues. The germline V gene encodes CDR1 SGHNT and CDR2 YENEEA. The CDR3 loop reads CASRGFEGNTEAFF. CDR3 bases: TGTGCCAGCAGGGGTTTCGAGGGGAACACTGAAGCTTTCTTT.

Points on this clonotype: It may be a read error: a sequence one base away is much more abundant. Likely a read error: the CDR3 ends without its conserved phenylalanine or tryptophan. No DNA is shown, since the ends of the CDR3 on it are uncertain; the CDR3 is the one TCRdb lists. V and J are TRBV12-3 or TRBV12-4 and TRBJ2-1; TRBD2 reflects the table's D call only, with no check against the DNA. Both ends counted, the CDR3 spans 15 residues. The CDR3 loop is CASRPTSGSIHEQSS.

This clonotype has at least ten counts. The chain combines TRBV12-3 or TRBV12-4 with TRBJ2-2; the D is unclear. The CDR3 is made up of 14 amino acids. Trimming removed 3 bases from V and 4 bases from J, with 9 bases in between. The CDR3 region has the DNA TGTGCCAGCAGTTTTATCCTTTCCACCGGGGAGCTGTTTTTT. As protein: CASSFILSTGELFF.

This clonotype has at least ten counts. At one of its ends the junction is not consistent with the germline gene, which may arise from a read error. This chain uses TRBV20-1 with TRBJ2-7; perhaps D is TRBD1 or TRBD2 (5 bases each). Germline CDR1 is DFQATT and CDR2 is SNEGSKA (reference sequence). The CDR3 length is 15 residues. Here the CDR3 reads CSASPIRGVSNEQYF. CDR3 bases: TGCAGTGCTAGCCCTATCAGAGGGGTCTCCAACGAGCAGTACTTC.

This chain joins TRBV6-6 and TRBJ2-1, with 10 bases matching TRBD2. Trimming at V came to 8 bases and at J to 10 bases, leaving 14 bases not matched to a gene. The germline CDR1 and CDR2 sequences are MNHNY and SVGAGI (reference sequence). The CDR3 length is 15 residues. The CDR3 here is CASGTASGSGNEQFF. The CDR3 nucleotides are TGTGCCAGCGGTACCGCTAGCGGGAGTGGGAACGAGCAGTTCTTC.

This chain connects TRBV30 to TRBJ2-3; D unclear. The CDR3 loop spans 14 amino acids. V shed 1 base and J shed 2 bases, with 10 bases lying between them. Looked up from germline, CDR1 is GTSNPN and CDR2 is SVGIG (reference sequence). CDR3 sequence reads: CAWSDMGYTDTQYF. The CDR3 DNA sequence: TGTGCCTGGAGTGACATGGGGTACACAGATACGCAGTATTTT.

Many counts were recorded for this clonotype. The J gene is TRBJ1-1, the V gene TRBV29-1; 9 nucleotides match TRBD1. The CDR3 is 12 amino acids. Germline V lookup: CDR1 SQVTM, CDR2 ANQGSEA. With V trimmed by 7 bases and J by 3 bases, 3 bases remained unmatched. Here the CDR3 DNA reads TGCAGCGCCCGGACAGGGGACACTGAAGCTTTCTTT. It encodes CSARTGDTEAFF.

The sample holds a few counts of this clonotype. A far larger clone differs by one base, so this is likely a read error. This CDR3 reads CASSFSNQPQHF. The CDR3 DNA reads as TGTGCCAGCAGCTTTAGCAATCAGCCCCAGCATTTT. The chain couples TRBV13 to TRBJ1-5; D gene ambiguous. The V and J ends lost 3 bases and 0 bases respectively, with 0 bases between them. CDR1 and CDR2 (germline): PRHDT, FYEKMQ (reference sequence). The CDR3 is 12 residues long. The whole variable domain, remainder taken from reference TRBV13 and TRBJ1-5, is AAGVIQSPRHLIKEKRETATLKCYPIPRHDTVYWYQQGPGQDPQFLISFYEKMQSDKGSIPDRFSAQQFSDYHSELNMSSLELGDSALYFCASSFSNQPQHFGDGTRLSIL.

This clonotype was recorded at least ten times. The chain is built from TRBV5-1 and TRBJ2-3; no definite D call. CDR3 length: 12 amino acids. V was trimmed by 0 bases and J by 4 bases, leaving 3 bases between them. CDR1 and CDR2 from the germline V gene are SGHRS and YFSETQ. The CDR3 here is CASSLGADTQYF. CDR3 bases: TGCGCCAGCAGCTTGGGCGCAGATACGCAGTATTTT.

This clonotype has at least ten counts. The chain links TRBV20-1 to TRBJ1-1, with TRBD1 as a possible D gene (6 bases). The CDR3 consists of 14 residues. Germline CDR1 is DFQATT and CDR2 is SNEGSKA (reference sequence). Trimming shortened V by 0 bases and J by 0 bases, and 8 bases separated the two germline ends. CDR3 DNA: TGCAGTGCTAGAGAGGGACACATGAACACTGAAGCTTTCTTT. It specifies CSAREGHMNTEAFF.

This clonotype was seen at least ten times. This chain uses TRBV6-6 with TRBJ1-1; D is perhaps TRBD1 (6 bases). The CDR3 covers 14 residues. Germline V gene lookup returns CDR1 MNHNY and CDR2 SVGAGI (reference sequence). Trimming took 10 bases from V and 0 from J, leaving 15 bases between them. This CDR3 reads CAISRGIMNTEAFF. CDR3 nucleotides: TGTGCCATATCGAGGGGGATTATGAACACTGAAGCTTTCTTT.

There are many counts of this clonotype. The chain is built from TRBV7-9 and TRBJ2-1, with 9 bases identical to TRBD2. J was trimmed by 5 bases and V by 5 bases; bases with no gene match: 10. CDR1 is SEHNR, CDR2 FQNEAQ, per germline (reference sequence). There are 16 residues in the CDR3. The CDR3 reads CASSLKYSGRDNEQFF. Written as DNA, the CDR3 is TGTGCCAGCAGCCTGAAGTATAGCGGGAGAGACAATGAGCAGTTCTTC.

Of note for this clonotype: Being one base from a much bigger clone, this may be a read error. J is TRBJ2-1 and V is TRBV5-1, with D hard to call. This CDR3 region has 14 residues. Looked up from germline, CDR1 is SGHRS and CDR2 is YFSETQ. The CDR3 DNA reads TGCGACAGCAGCTTGGTAGCCAGTTTCGCTGAGCAGTTCTTC. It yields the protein CDSSLVASFAEQFF.

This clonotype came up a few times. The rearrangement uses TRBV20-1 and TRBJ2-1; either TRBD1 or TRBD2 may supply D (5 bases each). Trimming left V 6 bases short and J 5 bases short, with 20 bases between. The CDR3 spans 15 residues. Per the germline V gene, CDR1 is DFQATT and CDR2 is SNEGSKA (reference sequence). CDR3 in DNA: TGCAGTGCGGACTCAGTGGGACCGCTGGACAATGAGCAGTTCTTC. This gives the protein CSADSVGPLDNEQFF.

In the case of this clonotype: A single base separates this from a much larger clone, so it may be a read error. Here the CDR3 reads CASAWGWEAKNIQYF. CDR3 bases: TGTGCCAGCGCCTGGGGGTGGGAGGCCAAAAACATTCAGTACTTC. The chain uses TRBV6-1 and TRBJ2-4; D might be TRBD1 or TRBD2, each matching 5 bases. V shed 8 bases and J shed 1 base, with 15 bases lying between them. Germline-derived CDR1 and CDR2 are MNHNS and SASEGT. There are 15 residues in the CDR3.

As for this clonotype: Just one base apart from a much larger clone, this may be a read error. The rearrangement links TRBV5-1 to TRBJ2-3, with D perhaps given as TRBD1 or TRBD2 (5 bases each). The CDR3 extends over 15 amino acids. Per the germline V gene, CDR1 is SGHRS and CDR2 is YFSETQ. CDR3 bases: TGCGCCAGCAGCTTGACCAAGGGACCGACAGATACGCAGTGTTTT. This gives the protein CASSLTKGPTDTQCF.

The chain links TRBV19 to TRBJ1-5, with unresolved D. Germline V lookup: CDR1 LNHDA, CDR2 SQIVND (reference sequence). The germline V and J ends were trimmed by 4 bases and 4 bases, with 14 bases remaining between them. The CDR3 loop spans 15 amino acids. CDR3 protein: CASSTSTAGNQPQHF. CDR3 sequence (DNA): TGTGCCAGTAGTACTTCGACTGCGGGAAATCAGCCCCAGCATTTT. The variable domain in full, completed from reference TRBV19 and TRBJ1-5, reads DGGITQSPKYLFRKEGQNVTLSCEQNLNHDAMYWYRQDPGQGLRLIYYSQIVNDFQKGDIAEGYSVSREKKESFPLTVTSAQKNPTAFYLCASSTSTAGNQPQHFGDGTRLSIL.

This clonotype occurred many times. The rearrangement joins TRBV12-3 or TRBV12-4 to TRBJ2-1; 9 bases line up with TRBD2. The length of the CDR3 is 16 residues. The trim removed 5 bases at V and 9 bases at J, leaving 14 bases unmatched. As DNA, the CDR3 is TGTGCCAGCAGTACCCATCTAGCGGGACCGGAGGGTGAGCAGTTCTTC. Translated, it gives CASSTHLAGPEGEQFF.